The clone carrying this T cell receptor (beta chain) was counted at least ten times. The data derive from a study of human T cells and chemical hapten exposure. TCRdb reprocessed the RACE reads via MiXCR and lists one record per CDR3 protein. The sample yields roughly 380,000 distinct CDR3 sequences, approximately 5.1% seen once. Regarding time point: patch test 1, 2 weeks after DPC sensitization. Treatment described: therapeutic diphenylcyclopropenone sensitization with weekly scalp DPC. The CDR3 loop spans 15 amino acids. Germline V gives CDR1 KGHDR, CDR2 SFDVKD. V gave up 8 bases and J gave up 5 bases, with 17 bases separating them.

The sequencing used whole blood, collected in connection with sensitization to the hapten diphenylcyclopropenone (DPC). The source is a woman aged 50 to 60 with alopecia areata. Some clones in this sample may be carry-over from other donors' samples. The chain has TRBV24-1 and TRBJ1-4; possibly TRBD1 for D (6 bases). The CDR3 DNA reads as TGTGCCACCAAGACAGGCACCAACCGGAATGAAAAACTGTTTTTT. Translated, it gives CATKTGTNRNEKLFF.